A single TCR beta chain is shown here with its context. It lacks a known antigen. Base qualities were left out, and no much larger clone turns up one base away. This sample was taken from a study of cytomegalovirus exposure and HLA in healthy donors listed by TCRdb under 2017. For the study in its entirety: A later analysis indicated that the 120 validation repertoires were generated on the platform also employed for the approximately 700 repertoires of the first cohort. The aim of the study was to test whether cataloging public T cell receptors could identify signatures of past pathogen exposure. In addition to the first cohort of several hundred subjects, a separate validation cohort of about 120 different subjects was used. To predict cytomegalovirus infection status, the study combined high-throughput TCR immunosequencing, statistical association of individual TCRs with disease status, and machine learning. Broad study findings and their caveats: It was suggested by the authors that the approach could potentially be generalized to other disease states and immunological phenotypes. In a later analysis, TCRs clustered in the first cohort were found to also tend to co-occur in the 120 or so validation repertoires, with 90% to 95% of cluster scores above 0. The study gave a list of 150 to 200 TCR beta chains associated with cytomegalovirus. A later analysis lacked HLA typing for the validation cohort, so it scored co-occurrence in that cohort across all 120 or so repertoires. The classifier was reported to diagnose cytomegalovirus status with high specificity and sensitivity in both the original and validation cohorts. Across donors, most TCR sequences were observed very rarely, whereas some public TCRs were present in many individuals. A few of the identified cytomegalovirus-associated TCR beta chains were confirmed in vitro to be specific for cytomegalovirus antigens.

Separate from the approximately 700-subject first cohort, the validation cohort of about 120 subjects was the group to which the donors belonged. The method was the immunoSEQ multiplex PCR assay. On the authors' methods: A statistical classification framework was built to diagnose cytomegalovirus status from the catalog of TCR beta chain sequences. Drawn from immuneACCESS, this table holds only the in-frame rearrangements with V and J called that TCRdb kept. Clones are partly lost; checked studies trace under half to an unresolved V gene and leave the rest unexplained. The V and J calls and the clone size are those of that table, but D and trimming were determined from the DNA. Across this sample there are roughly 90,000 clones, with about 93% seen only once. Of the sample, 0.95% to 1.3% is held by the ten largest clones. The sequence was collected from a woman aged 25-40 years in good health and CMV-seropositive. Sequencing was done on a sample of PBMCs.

CDR3 reads: CASSDSPSTDTQYF. The nucleotide sequence is TGTGCCAGCAGTGATAGTCCTAGCACAGATACGCAGTATTTT. The chain is encoded by TRBV6-4 joined to TRBJ2-3, with the D gene not confidently named. CDR1 and CDR2, looked up from the germline V gene, are MRHNA and SNTAGT. Trimming removed 3 bases from V and 0 bases from J, leaving 7 bases between the germline ends. The CDR3 holds 14 amino acids from the cysteine to the phenylalanine. Only the CDR3 region is kept as DNA, spanning 42 bases read in frame from base 1.